The TCR beta chain described here comes from a study of T cells after yellow fever vaccination (dated by TCRdb to the late 2010s). Background on the whole study: Libraries from fractions with low cell numbers were prepared with the SMART-Seq v4 Ultra Low Input RNA kit. To follow T-cell clones before and after both primary and booster YFV17D yellow fever vaccination, bulk TCR alpha and beta repertoires underwent longitudinal sequencing. Two healthy male donors, one aged 18 to 29 and one aged 30 to 40 years, were included in the cohort. Blood was drawn at multiple timepoints before and after primary and secondary immunization, with bulk PBMC replicates and cell subsets isolated. Paper-wide results and their limitations: Most clones expanded after primary vaccination were re-detected after the booster (about 96% of CD4 and approximately 88% of CD8), suggesting broad memory maintenance. Because the study included only a couple of donors, the extent to which the findings can be generalized is limited. A small share of clonotypes was detected in both CD4 and CD8 compartments, with the overlap likely arising from convergent recombination. Compared with the primary T-cell response, the secondary T-cell response was faster but weaker, reaching its peak on day 5 rather than on day 15. Computational filtering was required because FACS-sorted repertoires could contain abundant contaminating clonotypes from the bulk population.

This clonotype has a single count. No cognate antigen has been identified for it. One end of the junction is discordant with germline, which a read error may explain. Instrument used: Illumina NovaSeq 6000. TCR cDNA was synthesized by 5'RACE template switching, which introduced a universal primer site and unique molecular identifiers. cDNA synthesis was primed from both the TCR alpha and TCR beta constant segments. Two PCR steps were used to amplify libraries, with sample barcodes and sequencing adapters being added in the second step. Libraries were sequenced on Illumina HiSeq 2500 (2x100 bp) or NovaSeq (2x150 bp). Processing in the source paper ran as follows. Reads were demultiplexed and collapsed into UMI consensus sequences with MIGEC, and V(D)J alignment was performed with MiXCR. Using edgeR on replicate PBMC samples, clonotypes were called vaccine-responding if FDR was below 0.01 and the log2 fold change was above 5 up to day 15. Bulk clonotypes were assigned CD4 or CD8 identity according to which sequenced CD4 or CD8 repertoire held them at higher abundance. The public reads were reanalyzed by TCRdb: fastp trimming at Q25, MiXCR alignment, in-frame beta chains only. Entries that share a CDR3 protein sequence are merged under the most common genes and DNA. The V and J calls and clone size are TCRdb's, not the authors'. Across this sample there are 250,000 to 400,000 distinct CDR3 sequences, with 4.1% seen only once. Around 23% of the sample is held by the ten biggest clonotypes.

The meaning of the sample's treatment or condition label: live attenuated yellow fever vaccine strain. At each blood-draw timepoint, two biological replicates of bulk PBMCs were obtained. PBMCs were isolated from peripheral blood using a standard Ficoll-Paque protocol. RNA was extracted with TriZol from bulk PBMCs, CD4 and CD8 fractions, and dextramer-positive and dextramer-negative fractions. Measured from the cysteine to the phenylalanine, the CDR3 is 15 residues long. Just the 45-base CDR3 DNA is kept, in frame starting at base 1. The germline V gene provides CDR1 ENHRY and CDR2 SYGVKD. The input for sequencing was PBMCs, taken 5 days after the yellow fever booster vaccination. The TCR sequence derives from a man aged 18 to 30 who received the YFV17D yellow fever vaccine. The chain links TRBV10-3 with TRBJ2-3, with TRBD2 identical over 10 junction bases. The encoded CDR3 is CAISDTSGNTNTQYF. In nucleotides, the sequence is TGTGCCATCAGTGATACTAGCGGGAACACAAATACGCAGTATTTT.